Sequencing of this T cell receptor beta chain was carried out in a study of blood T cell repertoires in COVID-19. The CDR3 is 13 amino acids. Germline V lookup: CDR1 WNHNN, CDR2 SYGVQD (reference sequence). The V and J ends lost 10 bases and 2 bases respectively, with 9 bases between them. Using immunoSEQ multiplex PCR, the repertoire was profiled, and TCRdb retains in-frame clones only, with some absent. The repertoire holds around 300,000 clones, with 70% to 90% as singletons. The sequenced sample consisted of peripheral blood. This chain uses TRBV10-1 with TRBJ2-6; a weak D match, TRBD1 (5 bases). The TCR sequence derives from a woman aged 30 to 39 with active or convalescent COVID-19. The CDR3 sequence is CAKGLPGANVLTF. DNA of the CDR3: TGCGCCAAGGGGCTCCCTGGGGCCAACGTCCTGACTTTC.